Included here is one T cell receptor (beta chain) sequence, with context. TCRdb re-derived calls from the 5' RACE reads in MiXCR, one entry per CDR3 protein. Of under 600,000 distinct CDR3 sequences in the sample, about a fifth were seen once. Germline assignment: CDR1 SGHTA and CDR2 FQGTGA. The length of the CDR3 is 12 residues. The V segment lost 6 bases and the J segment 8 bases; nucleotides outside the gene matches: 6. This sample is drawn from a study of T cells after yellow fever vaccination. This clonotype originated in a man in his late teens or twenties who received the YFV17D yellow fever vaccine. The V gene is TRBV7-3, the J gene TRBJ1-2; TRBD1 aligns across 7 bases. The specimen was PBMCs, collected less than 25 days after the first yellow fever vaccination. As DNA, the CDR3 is TGTGCCAGCAGACCATCAGGGGGGGGCTACACCTTC. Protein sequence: CASRPSGGGYTF. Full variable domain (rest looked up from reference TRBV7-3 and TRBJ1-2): GAGVSQTPSNKVTEKGKYVELRCDPISGHTALYWYRQSLGQGPEFLIYFQGTGAADDSGLPNDRFFAVRPEGSVSTLKIQRTERGDSAVYLCASRPSGGGYTFGSGTRLTVV.